The following is a TCR beta chain sequence with its context. Its antigen is currently unknown. These data come from a study of cytomegalovirus exposure and HLA in healthy donors. Overall study findings and caveats: Three CMV-associated chains were confirmed in vitro to be specific for CMV antigens. The authors assumed roughly uniform sequencing depth across donors for presence/absence analyses. A later analysis associated 15,000 or so TCR beta sequences with HLA alleles at a 0.05 false discovery rate.

The PCR had 60 Vbeta and 13 Jbeta primers. The protocol was immunoSEQ multiplex PCR, while the TCRdb copy is restricted to in-frame clones and leaves out a portion. The sample has 90,000 to 120,000 clones, about 80% seen once. The trim removed 6 bases at V and 3 bases at J, leaving 2 bases unmatched. Germline loops: CDR1 KGHSH, CDR2 LQKENI. CDR3 length: 14 residues. The sequence came from a man aged 30 to 45 in good health and CMV-seronegative. This chain uses TRBV18 with TRBJ1-5; TRBD1 agrees at 10 bases. The sequencing input was PBMCs. Here the CDR3 reads CASSGTGDNQPQHF. CDR3 DNA sequence: TGTGCCAGCTCCGGGACAGGGGACAATCAGCCCCAGCATTTT.